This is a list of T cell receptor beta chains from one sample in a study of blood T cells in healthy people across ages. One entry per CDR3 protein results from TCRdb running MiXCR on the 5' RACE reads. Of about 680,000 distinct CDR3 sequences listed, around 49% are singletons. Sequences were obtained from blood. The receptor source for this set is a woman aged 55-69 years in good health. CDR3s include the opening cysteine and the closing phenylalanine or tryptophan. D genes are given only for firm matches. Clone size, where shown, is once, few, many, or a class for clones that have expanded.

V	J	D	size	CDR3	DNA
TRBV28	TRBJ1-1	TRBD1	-	CASRTRGLDTEAFF	TGTGCCAGCAGGACCAGGGGGCTGGACACTGAAGCTTTCTTT
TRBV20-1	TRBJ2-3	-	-	CSAPLSTLRDTQYF	TGCAGTGCCCCCCTCTCCACTTTGCGGGATACGCAGTATTTT
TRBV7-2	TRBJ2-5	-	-	CASSIKFNEQYF	TGTGCCAGCAGCATAAAATTCAATGAGCAGTACTTC
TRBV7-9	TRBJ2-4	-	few	CASSTGGAAKNIQYF	TGTGCCAGCAGCACGGGGGGCGCCGCCAAAAACATTCAGTACTTC
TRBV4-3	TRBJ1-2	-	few	CASSQLAATYGYTF	TGCGCCAGCAGCCAATTGGCAGCGACCTATGGCTACACCTTC
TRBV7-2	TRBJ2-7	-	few	CASSLDGSISYEQYF	TGTGCCAGCAGCTTAGACGGGAGTATCTCCTACGAGCAGTACTTC
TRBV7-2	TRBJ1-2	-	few	CASSLTGGYTF	TGTGCCAGCAGCTTAACAGGGGGCTACACCTTC
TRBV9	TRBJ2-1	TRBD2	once	CASSEDSGRAFEQFF	TGTGCCAGCAGCGAAGATAGCGGGAGGGCCTTTGAGCAGTTCTTC
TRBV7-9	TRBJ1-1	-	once	CASSFGGGDFAEAFF	TGTGCCAGCAGCTTTGGAGGGGGTGATTTCGCTGAAGCTTTCTTT
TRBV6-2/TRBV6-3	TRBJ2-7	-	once	CASRPQGRYEQYF	TGTGCCAGCAGGCCACAGGGGAGGTACGAGCAGTACTTC
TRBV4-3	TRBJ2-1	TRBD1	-	CASSHRTGGYEQFF	TGCGCCAGCAGCCACCGAACAGGGGGCTATGAGCAGTTCTTC
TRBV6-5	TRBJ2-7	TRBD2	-	CASSPRREDYEQYF	TGTGCCAGCAGCCCTCGGCGGGAGGACTACGAGCAGTACTTC
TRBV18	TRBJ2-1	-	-	CASAPMGSEQFF	TGTGCCAGCGCACCAATGGGGAGTGAGCAGTTCTTC
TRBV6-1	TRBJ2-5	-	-	CASKTESGRDQETQYF	TGTGCCAGCAAGACAGAGAGTGGGCGGGACCAAGAGACCCAGTACTTC
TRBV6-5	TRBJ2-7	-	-	CASRSGYEQYF	TGTGCCAGCAGGTCCGGCTACGAGCAGTACTTC
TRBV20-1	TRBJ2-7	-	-	CSATRAGRSYEQYF	TGCAGTGCAACGAGAGCAGGCCGGTCCTACGAGCAGTACTTC
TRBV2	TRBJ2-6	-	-	CASSDSLSGANVLTF	TGTGCCAGCAGTGACTCGCTATCTGGGGCCAACGTCCTGACTTTC
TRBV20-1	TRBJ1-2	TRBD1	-	CSAPNLRDRALYGYTF	TGCAGTGCTCCGAACCTCCGGGACAGGGCTCTCTATGGCTACACCTTC
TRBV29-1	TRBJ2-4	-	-	CSAQDRYKNIQYF	TGCAGCGCACAGGACCGATACAAAAACATTCAGTACTTC
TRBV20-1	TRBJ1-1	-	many	CSAIVSGGRTEAFF	TGCAGTGCTATAGTCTCGGGGGGACGAACTGAAGCTTTCTTT
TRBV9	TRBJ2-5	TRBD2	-	CASSVHPTSGQETQYF	TGTGCCAGCAGCGTACACCCGACTAGCGGCCAAGAGACCCAGTACTTC
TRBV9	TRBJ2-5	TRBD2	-	CASSETSGRGIQETQYF	TGTGCCAGCAGCGAGACTAGCGGGAGGGGCATACAAGAGACCCAGTACTTC
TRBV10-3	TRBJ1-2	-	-	CAIRASGGSYTF	TGTGCCATCAGGGCTAGTGGTGGGAGCTACACCTTC
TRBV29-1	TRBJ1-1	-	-	CSVAPNTEAFF	TGCAGCGTTGCACCGAACACTGAAGCTTTCTTT
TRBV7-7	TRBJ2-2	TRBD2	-	CASSLGVAGEPGELFF	TGTGCCAGCAGCTTGGGGGTAGCGGGAGAGCCCGGGGAGCTGTTTTTT
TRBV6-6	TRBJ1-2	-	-	CASSYGATNYGYTF	TGTGCCAGCAGTTACGGGGCAACTAACTATGGCTACACCTTC